A selection of T cell receptor beta chains follows, all from one sample in a study of blood T cell repertoires in COVID-19. The method was immunoSEQ multiplex PCR; TCRdb's version includes in-frame clones alone and lacks a portion of them. This sample has about half a million clones, with about nine tenths found just once. The sequenced sample consisted of PBMCs or T cells enriched from blood (not recorded which). These receptors all come from a woman aged 55-70 years who had recovered from COVID-19. Both conserved end residues are part of each CDR3. D genes are given only for firm matches.

v_gene	d_gene	j_gene	CDR3nt	CDR3aa
TRBV6-4	TRBD2	TRBJ2-3	TGTGCCAGCAGTCAGGGACTAGCTAGAGATACGCAGTATTTT	CASSQGLARDTQYF
TRBV2	-	TRBJ1-2	TGTGCCAGCAGCGCCCTGGCGGATGACACCTTC	CASSALADDTF
TRBV21-1	-	TRBJ1-4	TGTGCCAGCACCCTCTCCAGGGGGCCTAATGAAAAACTGTTTTTT	CASTLSRGPNEKLFF
TRBV3-1/TRBV3-2	TRBD1	TRBJ1-6	TGTGCCAGCAGCCAACCCGGGACAGTTAATTCACCCCTCCACTTT	CASSQPGTVNSPLHF
TRBV6-1	-	TRBJ1-1	TGTGCCAGCAGTGAATCATACAGGTCTATTCAGGCTTTCTTT	CASSESYRSIQAFF
TRBV4-1	-	TRBJ2-2	TGCGCCAGCAGCCAAGATGCCCTACCCGGGGAGCTGTTTTTT	CASSQDALPGELFF
TRBV12-3/TRBV12-4	-	TRBJ1-1	TGTGCCAGCAGCCGGACAGCGAACACTGAAGCTTTCTTT	CASSRTANTEAFF
TRBV4-2	TRBD1	TRBJ2-3	TGTGCCAGCAGCCAAGCCGGCCGGTACAGGGGGAGTTTTGTTACAGATACGCAGTATTTT	CASSQAGRYRGSFVTDTQYF
TRBV5-4	TRBD1	TRBJ2-5	TGTGCCAGCAGCAGGGGACAGGGGATACAAGAGACCCAGTACTTC	CASSRGQGIQETQYF
TRBV24-1	-	TRBJ2-1	TGTGCCACCAGTGATTCGCGGACAGCCATAGCGGAGCAGTTCTTC	CATSDSRTAIAEQFF
TRBV24-1	-	TRBJ2-3	TGTGCCACCAGTGATTTGCGTACAGATACGCAGTATTTT	CATSDLRTDTQYF
TRBV27	-	TRBJ2-7	TGTGCCAGCAGGGGGAATGCGGGAAGCGAGCAGTACTTC	CASRGNAGSEQYF
TRBV5-1	TRBD2	TRBJ2-5	TGCGCCAGCATCCCTGGGGGGACTAGCGGCCAAGAGACCCAGTACTTC	CASIPGGTSGQETQYF
TRBV2	-	TRBJ1-2	TGTGCCAGTCTCCCGGGAACAGCCTATGGCTACACCTTC	CASLPGTAYGYTF
TRBV4-1	TRBD2	TRBJ2-5	TGCGCCAGCAGCCAACGCCCTAGCGGGGGAAAAGAGACCCAGTACTTC	CASSQRPSGGKETQYF
TRBV12-1	-	TRBJ1-2	TGTGCCAGCAGCTTTAGGAGGGGTTTAAAAATAGATGGCTACACCTTC	CASSFRRGLKIDGYTF
TRBV19	-	TRBJ1-1	TGTGCCAGTAGTATAGGCGGGACGGCCTACACTGAAGCTTTCTTT	CASSIGGTAYTEAFF